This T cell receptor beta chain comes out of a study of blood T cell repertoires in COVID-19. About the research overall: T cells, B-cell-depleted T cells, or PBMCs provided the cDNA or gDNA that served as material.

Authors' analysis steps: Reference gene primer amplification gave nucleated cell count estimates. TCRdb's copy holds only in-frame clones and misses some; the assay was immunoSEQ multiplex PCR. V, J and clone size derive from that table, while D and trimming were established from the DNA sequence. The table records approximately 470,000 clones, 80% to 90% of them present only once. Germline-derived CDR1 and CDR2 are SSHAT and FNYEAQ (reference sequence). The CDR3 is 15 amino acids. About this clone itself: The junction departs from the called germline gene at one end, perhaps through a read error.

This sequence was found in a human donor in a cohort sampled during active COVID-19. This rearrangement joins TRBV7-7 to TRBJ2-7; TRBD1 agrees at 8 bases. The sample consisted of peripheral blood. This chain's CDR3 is CASSPQGVYSYEQYF. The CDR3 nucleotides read TGTGCTAGCAGCCCACAGGGGGTATATTCCTACGAGCAGTACTTC.